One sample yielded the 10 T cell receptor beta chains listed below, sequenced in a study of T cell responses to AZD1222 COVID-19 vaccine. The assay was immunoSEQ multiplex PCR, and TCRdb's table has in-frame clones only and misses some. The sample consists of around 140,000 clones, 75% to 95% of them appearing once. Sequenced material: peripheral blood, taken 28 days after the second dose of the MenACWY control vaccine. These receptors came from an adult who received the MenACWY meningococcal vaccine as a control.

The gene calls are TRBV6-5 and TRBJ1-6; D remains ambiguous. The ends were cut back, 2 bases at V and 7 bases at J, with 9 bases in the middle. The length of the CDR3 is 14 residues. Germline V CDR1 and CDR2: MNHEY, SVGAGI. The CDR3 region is CASSYGERNSPLHF. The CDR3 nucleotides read TGTGCCAGCAGTTACGGGGAAAGAAATTCACCCCTCCACTTT.

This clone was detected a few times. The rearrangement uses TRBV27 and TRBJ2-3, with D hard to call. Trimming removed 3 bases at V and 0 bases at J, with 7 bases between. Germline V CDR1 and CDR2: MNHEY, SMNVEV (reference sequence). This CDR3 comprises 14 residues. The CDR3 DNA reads TGTGCCAGCAGTTTCGCCGACAGCACAGATACGCAGTATTTT. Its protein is CASSFADSTDTQYF.

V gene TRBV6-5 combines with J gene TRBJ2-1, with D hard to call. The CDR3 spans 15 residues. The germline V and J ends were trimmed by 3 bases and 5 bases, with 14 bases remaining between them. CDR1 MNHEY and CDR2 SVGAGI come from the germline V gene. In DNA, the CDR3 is TGTGCCAGCAGTTATCGCGAGACCCCTAACAATGAGCAGTTCTTC. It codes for CASSYRETPNNEQFF.

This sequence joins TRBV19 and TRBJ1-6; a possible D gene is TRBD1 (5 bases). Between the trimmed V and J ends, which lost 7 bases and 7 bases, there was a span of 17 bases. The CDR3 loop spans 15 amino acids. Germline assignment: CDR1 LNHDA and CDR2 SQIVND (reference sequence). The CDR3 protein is CASTQIRDVNSPLHF. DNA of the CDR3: TGTGCCAGTACCCAAATCCGGGACGTCAATTCACCCCTCCACTTT.

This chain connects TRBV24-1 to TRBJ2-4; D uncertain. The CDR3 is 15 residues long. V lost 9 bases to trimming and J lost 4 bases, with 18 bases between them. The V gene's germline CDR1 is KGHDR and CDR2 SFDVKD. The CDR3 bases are TGTGCCACCGAGGCACAGTTTAGTGCGAAAAACATTCAGTACTTC. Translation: CATEAQFSAKNIQYF.

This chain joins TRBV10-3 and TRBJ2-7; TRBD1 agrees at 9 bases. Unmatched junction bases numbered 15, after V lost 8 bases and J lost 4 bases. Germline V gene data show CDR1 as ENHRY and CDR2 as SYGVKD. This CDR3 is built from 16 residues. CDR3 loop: CAIGGGQGDSLYEQYF. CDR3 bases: TGTGCCATCGGGGGGGGACAGGGAGACTCCCTATACGAGCAGTACTTC.

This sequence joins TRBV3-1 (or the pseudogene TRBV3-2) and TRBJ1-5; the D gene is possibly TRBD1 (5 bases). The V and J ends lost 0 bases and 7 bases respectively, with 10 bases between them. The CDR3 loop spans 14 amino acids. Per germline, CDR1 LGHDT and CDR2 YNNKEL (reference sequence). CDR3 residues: CASSQEGGWQPQHF. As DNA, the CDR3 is TGTGCCAGCAGCCAAGAGGGGGGGTGGCAGCCCCAGCATTTT.

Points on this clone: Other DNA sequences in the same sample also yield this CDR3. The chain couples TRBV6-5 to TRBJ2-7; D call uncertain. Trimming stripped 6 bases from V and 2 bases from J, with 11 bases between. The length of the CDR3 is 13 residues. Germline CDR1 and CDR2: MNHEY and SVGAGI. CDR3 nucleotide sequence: TGTGCCAGCAGGTCGACTGTTACCTACGAGCAGTACTTC. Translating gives CASRSTVTYEQYF.

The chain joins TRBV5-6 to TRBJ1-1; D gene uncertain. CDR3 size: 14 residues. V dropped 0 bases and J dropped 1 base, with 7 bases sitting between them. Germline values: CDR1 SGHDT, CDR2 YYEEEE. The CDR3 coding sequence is TGTGCCAGCAGCTTGGGAATGGGGAACACTGAAGCTTTCTTT. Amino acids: CASSLGMGNTEAFF.

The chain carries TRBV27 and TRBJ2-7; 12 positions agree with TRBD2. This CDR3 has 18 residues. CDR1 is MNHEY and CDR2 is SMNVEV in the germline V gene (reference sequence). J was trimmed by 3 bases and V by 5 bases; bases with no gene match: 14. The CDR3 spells CASSAGTSGPLAYYEQYF. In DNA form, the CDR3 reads TGTGCCAGCAGTGCGGGGACTAGCGGGCCCCTTGCGTACTACGAGCAGTACTTC.